This T cell receptor (beta chain) was profiled in a study of liver allograft versus peripheral blood T cells. Study overall: T cell receptor repertoires in transplanted livers were compared with those in recipients' peripheral blood.

One entry per CDR3 protein results from TCRdb running MiXCR on the reads. Here the sample spans over 9,000 distinct CDR3 sequences, around 26% being singletons. The CDR3 covers 13 residues. Germline loops: CDR1 SQVTM, CDR2 ANQGSEA. Trimming removed 5 bases from V and 0 bases from J, with 11 bases in between. By sample share, this clonotype is medium-sized. The chain joins TRBV29-1 to TRBJ2-7; D remains ambiguous. This TCR was recovered from a human patient who had a liver transplant. Some T cells may be supplied by the graft donor. CDR3 nucleotide sequence: TGCAGCGTTTCGATCAGGTCCTCCTACGAGCAGTACTTC. This translates into CSVSIRSSYEQYF.